The T cell receptor (beta chain) described here comes from a study of blood T cell repertoires in COVID-19. This CDR3 is built from 13 residues. In germline, CDR1 is KGHSH, CDR2 LQKENI. With 0 bases removed from V and 6 bases from J, the gap between germline ends came to 9 bases. Generated by immunoSEQ multiplex PCR, the TCRdb table keeps only in-frame clones and is missing some. The data contain about 180,000 clones, around 85% of them singletons. The chain is built from TRBV18 and TRBJ2-7; D may be TRBD1 (5 bases). This TCR was sampled from a middle-aged man who had recovered from COVID-19. The source material was PBMCs or T cells enriched from blood (not recorded which). CDR3 protein: CASSPPDITEQYF. The CDR3 bases are TGTGCCAGCTCACCACCGGACATCACCGAGCAGTACTTC.